The 29 T cell receptor beta chains given below trace back to one sample, sequenced in a study of cytomegalovirus exposure and HLA in healthy donors. The PCR was carried out with 60 Vbeta primers and 13 Jbeta primers. Assay used: immunoSEQ multiplex PCR; TCRdb lists only in-frame clones, some missing. This sample yields about 160,000 clones, of which around 68% are seen a single time; approximately 1.5% belongs to the top ten. Specimen: PBMCs. The receptors originated from a man aged 45-65 years in good health and CMV-seronegative.

The rearrangement uses TRBV6-1 and TRBJ2-7; 9 nucleotides line up with TRBD1. CDR3 length: 14 amino acids. Trimming at V came to 4 bases and at J to 2 bases, leaving 3 bases not matched to a gene. Looked up from germline, CDR1 is MNHNS and CDR2 is SASEGT. The CDR3 DNA reads as TGTGCCAGCAGTGGACAGGGGGGGCCCTACGAGCAGTACTTC. The encoded protein is CASSGQGGPYEQYF.

V and J are TRBV14 and TRBJ1-1; 7 nucleotides align to TRBD1. The V gene end was trimmed by 4 bases and the J gene end by 7 bases; junction bases not matched to a gene: 6. Germline V gene data show CDR1 as SGHDN and CDR2 as FVKESK. The CDR3 totals 13 residues. CDR3 region: CASSRNRGNEAFF. The CDR3 DNA reads as TGTGCCAGCAGCCGAAACAGGGGAAATGAAGCTTTCTTT.

This chain joins TRBV4-2 and TRBJ1-6, with 7 bases identical to TRBD1. The CDR3 spans 14 residues. V shed 6 bases, J shed 7 bases, and the junction held 6 bases outside the gene matches. Looked up from germline, CDR1 is LGHNA and CDR2 is YNFKEQ. The CDR3 coding sequence is TGTGCCAGCAGACTACAGGGGTTCAATTCACCCCTCCACTTT. Protein: CASRLQGFNSPLHF.

The V gene is TRBV5-1, the J gene TRBJ1-2, with D tentatively TRBD1 (6 bases). V lost 0 bases and J lost 8, with 11 bases in between. The germline CDR1 and CDR2 sequences are SGHRS and YFSETQ. The length of the CDR3 is 13 residues. The CDR3 loop is CASSLGGGLGYTF. CDR3 coding DNA: TGCGCCAGCAGCTTGGGCGGGGGCTTAGGCTACACCTTC.

The chain links TRBV6-6 to TRBJ2-7, with TRBD1 matching 8 bases. Germline V gene lookup returns CDR1 MNHNY and CDR2 SVGAGI (reference sequence). The length of the CDR3 is 15 residues. V trimming: 4 bases; J trimming: 4 bases; junction bases outside the gene matches: 9. The CDR3 DNA is TGTGCCAGCAGTTCCCGGACAGGGTGGACATACGAGCAGTACTTC. It codes for CASSSRTGWTYEQYF.

The J gene is TRBJ1-3, the V gene TRBV19, with D perhaps matching TRBD1 (5 bases). Germline V CDR1 and CDR2: LNHDA, SQIVND (reference sequence). Trimming removed 3 bases from V and 0 bases from J, with 6 bases in between. The CDR3 is 14 residues long. The CDR3 DNA reads as TGTGCCAGTAGTATGGGGCTCTCTGGAAACACCATATATTTT. Translation: CASSMGLSGNTIYF.

There are a few counts of this clone. The chain carries TRBV6-6 and TRBJ2-7; D is unclear. CDR3 length: 15 amino acids. Per the germline V gene, CDR1 is MNHNY and CDR2 is SVGAGI (reference sequence). V was trimmed by 0 bases and J by 4 bases, leaving 13 bases between them. The CDR3 spells CASSYSIYEAYEQYF. The CDR3 coding sequence is TGTGCCAGCAGTTACTCGATCTACGAGGCTTACGAGCAGTACTTC.

The chain is built from TRBV4-2 and TRBJ1-2, with TRBD1 matching 7 bases. The CDR3 contains 13 residues. Germline V gene data show CDR1 as LGHNA and CDR2 as YNFKEQ. Unmatched junction bases numbered 2, after V lost 4 bases and J lost 3 bases. The CDR3: CASSPTGDYGYTF. The CDR3 coding sequence is TGTGCCAGCAGCCCCACAGGGGACTATGGCTACACCTTC.

The chain has TRBV12-5 and TRBJ2-3; D remains ambiguous. This CDR3 is 15 amino acids long. Germline values: CDR1 LGHNT, CDR2 FRNRAP. V lost 6 bases and J 2 bases, leaving 15 bases between the germline ends. CDR3 in amino acids: CASGLQTLATDTQYF. The CDR3 DNA follows: TGTGCTAGTGGCCTACAGACACTCGCCACAGATACGCAGTATTTT.

The genes are TRBV7-3 and TRBJ2-1; no clear D gene. The CDR3 is made up of 14 amino acids. Trimming took off 2 bases at V and 6 bases at J, with 11 bases between the two ends. Germline assignment: CDR1 SGHTA and CDR2 FQGTGA. CDR3 sequence (DNA): TGTGCCAGCAGCTTAGCGCCTAAGCCCAATGAGCAGTTCTTC. The encoded protein is CASSLAPKPNEQFF. Full variable domain (missing parts from reference TRBV7-3 and TRBJ2-1): GAGVSQTPSNKVTEKGKYVELRCDPISGHTALYWYRQSLGQGPEFLIYFQGTGAADDSGLPNDRFFAVRPEGSVSTLKIQRTERGDSAVYLCASSLAPKPNEQFFGPGTRLTVL.

This clone was found a few times. V and J are TRBV7-2 and TRBJ2-7, with D unclear. Germline CDR1 SGHTA, CDR2 FQGNSA. V dropped 5 bases and J dropped 3 bases, with 17 bases sitting between them. This CDR3 spans 15 amino acids. CDR3 coding DNA: TGTGCCAGCAGCCAAACCGGGTCCCTCTTCTACGAGCAGTACTTC. This gives the protein CASSQTGSLFYEQYF.

This chain links TRBV28 with TRBJ2-1, with 13 bases matching TRBD2. The CDR3 extends over 15 amino acids. V lost 11 bases and J lost 4; bases outside the gene matches: 8. The germline V gene encodes CDR1 MDHEN and CDR2 SYDVKM. The CDR3 nucleotides are TGTGCCTGGAGCCGACTAGCGGGGGGTTACAATGAGCAGTTCTTC. Its translation: CAWSRLAGGYNEQFF.

The rearrangement links TRBV5-1 to TRBJ2-3; 7 bases map to TRBD2. With V trimmed by 5 bases and J by 1 base, 7 bases remained unmatched. Germline-derived CDR1 and CDR2 are SGHRS and YFSETQ. This CDR3 is built from 15 residues. Here the CDR3 reads CASSQAGRGTDTQYF. The CDR3 nucleotides read TGCGCCAGCAGTCAAGCGGGGAGAGGCACAGATACGCAGTATTTT.

In its sample, this clone was seen a few times. The rearrangement links TRBV18 to TRBJ2-7; 11 positions agree with TRBD1. Germline loops: CDR1 KGHSH, CDR2 LQKENI. CDR3 size: 15 residues. V lost 5 bases, J lost 4 bases, and 7 bases stayed unmatched. The CDR3 bases are TGTGCCAGCTCAGCCGGACAGGGGGCGCAATACGAGCAGTACTTC. Translated: CASSAGQGAQYEQYF.

The V call is TRBV27, the J call TRBJ2-7; D possibly corresponds to TRBD1 (6 bases). Trimming took 5 bases from V and 2 from J, leaving 13 bases between them. This CDR3 has 14 amino acids. The germline V gene encodes CDR1 MNHEY and CDR2 SMNVEV (reference sequence). The CDR3 here is CASSLQTGPYEQYF. The CDR3 region has the DNA TGTGCCAGCAGTCTCCAGACAGGTCCCTACGAGCAGTACTTC.

The gene calls are TRBV28 and TRBJ2-2, with TRBD1 as a possible D gene (6 bases). Trimming cost V 2 bases and J 4 bases, with 17 bases left between them. Germline loops: CDR1 MDHEN, CDR2 SYDVKM. The CDR3 is 17 residues long. In nucleotides, the CDR3 is TGTGCCAGCAGTTTACATAAAACAGGGTCAACCACCGGGGAGCTGTTTTTT. Amino acid sequence: CASSLHKTGSTTGELFF. The full variable domain, with the rest looked up from reference TRBV28 and TRBJ2-2, is DVKVTQSSRYLVKRTGEKVFLECVQDMDHENMFWYRQDPGLGLRLIYFSYDVKMKEKGDIPEGYSVSREKKERFSLILESASTNQTSMYLCASSLHKTGSTTGELFFGEGSRLTVL.

V is TRBV28 and J is TRBJ2-3, with D perhaps TRBD2 (6 bases). V was trimmed by 4 bases and J by 5 bases, leaving 13 bases between them. Germline CDR1 reads MDHEN; CDR2 reads SYDVKM. CDR3 size: 14 residues. The CDR3, as DNA: TGTGCCAGCAGTTCGACTAGGGAGTTAGATACGCAGTATTTT. It is translated as CASSSTRELDTQYF.

In the case of this clone: One end of the junction is discordant with germline, which a read error may explain. The sample has other DNA sequences that encode this CDR3 too. This chain uses TRBV5-1 with TRBJ2-1; D is perhaps TRBD2 (5 bases). Germline V gene sequence: CDR1 SGHRS, CDR2 YFSETQ. CDR3 length: 18 residues. CDR3 sequence reads: CASSPFVRQPLKRNGQFF. CDR3 sequence (DNA): TGCGCCAGCAGTCCCTTCGTAAGGCAACCCCTCAAGCGGAATGGGCAGTTCTTC.

The rearrangement links TRBV5-4 to TRBJ2-3; D perhaps matches TRBD2 (6 bases). Germline values: CDR1 SGHNT, CDR2 YYREEE (reference sequence). V gave up 0 bases and J gave up 5 bases, with 10 bases separating them. The CDR3 consists of 14 residues. The CDR3 sequence is CASSLGEAIDTQYF. In nucleotides, the CDR3 is TGTGCCAGCAGCTTGGGGGAGGCGATAGATACGCAGTATTTT.

This chain links TRBV7-2 with TRBJ2-5; 8 bases are a match to TRBD1. J lost 5 bases, V lost 5 bases, and 10 bases had no gene match. This CDR3 spans 15 amino acids. Germline CDR1 SGHTA, CDR2 FQGNSA. In DNA form, the CDR3 reads TGTGCCAGCAGCCTCTCGCCAGGGGGCTGGGAGACCCAGTACTTC. It translates to CASSLSPGGWETQYF.

The rearrangement joins TRBV6-5 to TRBJ2-7; TRBD1 aligns across 8 bases. The J segment lost 2 bases and the V segment lost 5 bases, leaving 5 bases of the junction unmatched. CDR3 length: 14 amino acids. Germline V gene data show CDR1 as MNHEY and CDR2 as SVGAGI. CDR3 nucleotide sequence: TGTGCCAGCAGTGGCGGACAGGGCCCCTACGAGCAGTACTTC. Amino acid sequence: CASSGGQGPYEQYF.

This clone was counted only a few times. The CDR3 DNA is TGTGCCAGCATGGACAGGGAAAAAAATCAGCCCCAGCATTTT. Amino acids: CASMDREKNQPQHF. The J gene is TRBJ1-5, the V gene TRBV27; 8 bases align to TRBD1. Germline V gene sequence: CDR1 MNHEY, CDR2 SMNVEV (reference sequence). J was trimmed by 4 bases and V by 7 bases; bases with no gene match: 6. The CDR3 runs 14 residues.

The chain uses TRBV5-1 and TRBJ2-5; D might be TRBD1 (5 bases). Per germline, CDR1 SGHRS and CDR2 YFSETQ. V was cut by 1 base and J by 5 bases, with 18 bases left in between. This CDR3 is 16 amino acids long. CDR3 coding DNA: TGCGCCAGCAGCTTGCTCAGGGTTAGGGATAAGGAGACCCAGTACTTC. This codes for CASSLLRVRDKETQYF.

The rearrangement uses TRBV5-4 and TRBJ1-1, with no clear D. The CDR3 runs 14 residues. The germline CDR1 and CDR2 sequences are SGHNT and YYREEE (reference sequence). V lost 4 bases and J 7 bases, leaving 17 bases between the germline ends. In DNA form, the CDR3 reads TGTGCCAGCAGCGCCCGGGTCGAGGGAGATGAAGCTTTCTTT. This codes for CASSARVEGDEAFF.

The chain links TRBV5-6 to TRBJ1-1; 7 bases are a match to TRBD1. This CDR3 has 14 residues. V lost 0 bases and J lost 4; bases outside the gene matches: 3. The germline V gene encodes CDR1 SGHDT and CDR2 YYEEEE. The CDR3 sequence: CASSLEGGATEAFF. The CDR3 region has the DNA TGTGCCAGCAGCTTGGAAGGGGGCGCCACTGAAGCTTTCTTT.

The V and J genes are TRBV5-4 and TRBJ1-1; TRBD1 agrees at 8 bases. Per germline, CDR1 SGHNT and CDR2 YYREEE (reference sequence). J gave up 3 bases and V 4 bases, and 11 bases lay outside the gene matches. The CDR3 totals 16 residues. CDR3: CASSVSLTGVDTEAFF. CDR3 in DNA: TGTGCCAGCAGCGTATCTTTGACAGGGGTGGACACTGAAGCTTTCTTT.

The V gene is TRBV5-1, the J gene TRBJ1-3; D may be TRBD1 (5 bases). Trimming took 4 bases from V and 0 from J, leaving 11 bases between them. Per germline, CDR1 SGHRS and CDR2 YFSETQ. This CDR3 spans 15 amino acids. The CDR3 region is CASSPDSISGNTIYF. In nucleotides, the CDR3 is TGCGCCAGCAGCCCTGACAGCATCTCTGGAAACACCATATATTTT.

This clone was seen only a few times. J is TRBJ2-7 and V is TRBV19, with a possible D match to TRBD1 (5 bases). CDR3 size: 14 residues. V was cut by 5 bases and J by 5 bases, with 16 bases left in between. Germline loops: CDR1 LNHDA, CDR2 SQIVND (reference sequence). This chain's CDR3 is CASSGAIGPNEQYF. Written as DNA, the CDR3 is TGTGCCAGTAGTGGGGCCATCGGCCCCAACGAGCAGTACTTC. Combining the CDR3 with reference TRBV19 and TRBJ2-7 gives the whole variable domain DGGITQSPKYLFRKEGQNVTLSCEQNLNHDAMYWYRQDPGQGLRLIYYSQIVNDFQKGDIAEGYSVSREKKESFPLTVTSAQKNPTAFYLCASSGAIGPNEQYFGPGTRLTVT.

This clone was counted once. This chain uses TRBV12-5 with TRBJ2-3; weak D call: TRBD1 (6 bases). The germline V gene encodes CDR1 LGHNT and CDR2 FRNRAP. The CDR3 is 15 amino acids. V lost 6 bases and J 2 bases, leaving 15 bases between the germline ends. Here the CDR3 DNA reads TGTGCTAGTGGGGCCGACAGGTCCTCCACAGATACGCAGTATTTT. This codes for CASGADRSSTDTQYF.